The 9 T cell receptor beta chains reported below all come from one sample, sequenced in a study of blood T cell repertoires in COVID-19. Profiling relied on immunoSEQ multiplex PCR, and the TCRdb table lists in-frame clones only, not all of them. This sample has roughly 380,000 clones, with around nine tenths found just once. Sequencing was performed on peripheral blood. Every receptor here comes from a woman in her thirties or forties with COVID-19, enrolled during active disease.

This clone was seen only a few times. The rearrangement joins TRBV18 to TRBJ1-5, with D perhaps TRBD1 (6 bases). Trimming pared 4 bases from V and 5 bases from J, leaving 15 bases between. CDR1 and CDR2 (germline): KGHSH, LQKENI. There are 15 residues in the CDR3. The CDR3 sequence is CASSRGRGKDQPQHF. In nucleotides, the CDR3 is TGTGCCAGCTCACGAGGAAGGGGGAAAGATCAGCCCCAGCATTTT.

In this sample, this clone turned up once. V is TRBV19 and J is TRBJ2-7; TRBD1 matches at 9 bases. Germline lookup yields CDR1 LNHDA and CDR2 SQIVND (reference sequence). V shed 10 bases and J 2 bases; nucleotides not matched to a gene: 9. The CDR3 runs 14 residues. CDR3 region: CATNDRGATYEQYF. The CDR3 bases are TGTGCCACAAATGACAGGGGGGCCACCTACGAGCAGTACTTC.

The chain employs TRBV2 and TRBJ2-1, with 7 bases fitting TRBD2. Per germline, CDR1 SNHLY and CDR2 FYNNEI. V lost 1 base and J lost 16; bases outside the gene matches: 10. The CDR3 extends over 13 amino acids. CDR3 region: CASSEETSVGKFF. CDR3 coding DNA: TGTGCCAGCAGTGAAGAAACTAGCGTTGGGAAATTCTTC.

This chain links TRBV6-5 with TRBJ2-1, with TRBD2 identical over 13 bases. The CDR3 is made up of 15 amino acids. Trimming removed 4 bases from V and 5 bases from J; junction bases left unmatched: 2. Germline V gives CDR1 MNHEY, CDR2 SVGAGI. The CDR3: CASSWGTSGDNEQFF. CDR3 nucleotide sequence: TGTGCCAGCAGTTGGGGGACTAGCGGGGACAATGAGCAGTTCTTC.

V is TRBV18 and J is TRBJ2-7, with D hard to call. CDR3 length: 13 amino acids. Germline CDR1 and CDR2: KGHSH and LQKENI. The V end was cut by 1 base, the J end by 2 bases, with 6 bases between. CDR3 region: CASSPLSAYEQYF. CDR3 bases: TGTGCCAGCTCACCACTTTCAGCCTACGAGCAGTACTTC.

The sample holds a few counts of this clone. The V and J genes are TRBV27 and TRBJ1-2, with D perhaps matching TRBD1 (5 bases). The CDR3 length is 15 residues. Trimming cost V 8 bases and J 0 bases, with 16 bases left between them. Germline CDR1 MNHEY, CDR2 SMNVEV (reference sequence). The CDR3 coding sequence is TGTGCCAGCGGGTCAGGGCATGGGGCTAACTATGGCTACACCTTC. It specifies CASGSGHGANYGYTF.

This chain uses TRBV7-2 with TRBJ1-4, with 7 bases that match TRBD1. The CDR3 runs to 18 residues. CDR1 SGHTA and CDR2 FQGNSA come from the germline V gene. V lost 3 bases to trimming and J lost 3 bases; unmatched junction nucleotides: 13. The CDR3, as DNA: TGTGCCAGCAGCTTTCAGGCCCTCGACAGGGTCGCTAATGAAAAACTGTTTTTT. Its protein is CASSFQALDRVANEKLFF.

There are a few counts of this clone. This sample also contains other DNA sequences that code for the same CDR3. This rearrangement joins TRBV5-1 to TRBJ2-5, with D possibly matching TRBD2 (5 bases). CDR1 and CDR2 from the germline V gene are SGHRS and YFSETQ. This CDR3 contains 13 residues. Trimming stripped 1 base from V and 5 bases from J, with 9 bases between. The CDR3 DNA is TGCGCCAGCAGCTTGTATAGGGAGGAGACCCAGTACTTC. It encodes CASSLYREETQYF.

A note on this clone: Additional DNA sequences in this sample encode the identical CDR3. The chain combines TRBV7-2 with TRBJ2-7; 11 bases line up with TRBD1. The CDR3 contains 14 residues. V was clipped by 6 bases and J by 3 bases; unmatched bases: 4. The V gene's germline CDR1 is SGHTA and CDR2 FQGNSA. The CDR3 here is CASSPGTGGYEQYF. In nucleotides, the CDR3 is TGTGCCAGCAGTCCCGGGACAGGGGGCTACGAGCAGTACTTC.